This TCR beta chain was recorded in a study of regulatory T cells in long-lasting Graves disease. Time point denoted: persistent/refractory GD, antithyroid drugs over 5 years with positive TRAb. Construction of the TCR library relied on RNA isolated from PBMCs. A note on this clonotype: Its antigen is as yet unknown.

Both iRepertoire HTBI primers and Arm-PCR of CDR3 regions were used to build the TCR beta libraries. In the source study's methods: Samples jointly harbored 55 to 75 TRBV and more than eleven TRBJ segments. TCRdb used MiXCR to reprocess the multiplex PCR reads, holding one entry per CDR3 protein. TCRdb, not the original authors, processed these V and J calls. The table has some 430,000 distinct CDR3 sequences, around a fifth seen once. V was pared by 1 base and J by 2 bases, with 10 bases of the junction left unmatched. Germline values: CDR1 SQVTM, CDR2 ANQGSEA. There are 16 residues in the CDR3. Study conclusions and caveats: TRBV28, TRBJ1-2 and TRBJ2-5 emerged as the favored segments in persistent disease. Reduced TCR diversity was observed in persistent Graves' patients versus newly diagnosed patients.

The clonotype was recovered from a female donor with Graves disease. The sample consisted of peripheral blood mononuclear cells (PBMCs), taken when the disease was refractory, from a patient treated with antithyroid drugs. J is TRBJ2-7 and V is TRBV29-1, with 8 bases aligning to TRBD1. The CDR3 DNA reads TGCAGCGTTGAAGGAGTCCGGAACAGGGGGACCTACGAGCAGTACTTC. It translates to CSVEGVRNRGTYEQYF.